A selection of T cell receptor beta chains follows, all from one sample in a study of blood T cells in healthy people across ages. TCRdb recomputed calls from the 5' RACE reads with MiXCR, one row per CDR3 protein. The sample has fewer than 2,000,000 distinct CDR3 sequences; about 31% are singletons. Sequenced: blood. All receptors derive from a woman aged 25 to 45 in good health. The CDR3 runs from the conserved cysteine through the conserved F or W. Fields, in order: clone size, V gene, D gene, J gene, CDR3 DNA, CDR3 protein. A D gene is named only where the DNA matches it firmly. Clone size appears in some rows only: once, few, many, or a class for an expanded clone.

>few|TRBV5-1|TRBD1|TRBJ2-3
TGCGCCAGCAGCTTGGCAGGGGGCATGGCAGATACGCAGTATTTT
CASSLAGGMADTQYF
>.|TRBV6-5|.|TRBJ2-5
TGTGCCAGCACCGACCGGGGGAGTAGGGAGGAGACCCAGTACTTC
CASTDRGSREETQYF
>.|TRBV5-1|TRBD2|TRBJ2-5
TGCGCCAGCAGCTTGGCCTCTAGCGGGTGGCAAGAGACCCAGTACTTC
CASSLASSGWQETQYF
>.|TRBV27|.|TRBJ1-2
TGTGCCAGCAGTCCAACAGAGCTCGGGGGCTACACCTTC
CASSPTELGGYTF
>many|TRBV4-1|TRBD2|TRBJ2-3
TGCGCCAGCAGCCCCCAGGCGGGGGGGACAGATACGCAGTATTTT
CASSPQAGGTDTQYF
>.|TRBV15|TRBD2|TRBJ2-3
TGTGCCACCAGCACCTGGACTAGCGGGAAGACAGATACGCAGTATTTT
CATSTWTSGKTDTQYF
>few|TRBV5-6|TRBD2|TRBJ2-7
TGTGCCAGCAGCTTGTTGCAGAGGACTAGCGATTACGAGCAGTACTTC
CASSLLQRTSDYEQYF
>.|TRBV7-9|.|TRBJ2-5
TGTGCCAGCAGCTTAGGAGTCGGGGGGCGCCAAGAGACCCAGTACTTC
CASSLGVGGRQETQYF
>few|TRBV6-2/TRBV6-3|TRBD1|TRBJ1-6
TGTGCCAGCAGTTACATGGGACAGCCCTTGCACTCACCCCTCCACTTT
CASSYMGQPLHSPLHF
>many|TRBV29-1|TRBD1|TRBJ1-1
TGCAGCGTTGCACAGGGGGTCACTGAAGCTTTCTTT
CSVAQGVTEAFF
>.|TRBV20-1|.|TRBJ1-2
TGCAGTGCTAGAGATGGGCAGGGATGGGATGGCTACACCTTC
CSARDGQGWDGYTF
>.|TRBV27|.|TRBJ2-1
TGTGCCAGCAGCCGAGAAGGGTCTGGGGGCGAGCAGTTCTTC
CASSREGSGGEQFF
>.|TRBV3-1|.|TRBJ1-4
TGTGCCTGCAGTCTCCATTCTTTGAATGAAAAACTGTTTTTT
CACSLHSLNEKLFF
>.|TRBV12-3/TRBV12-4|.|TRBJ2-2
TGTGCCAGCAGTCCACTAACCACCGGGGAGCTGTTTTTT
CASSPLTTGELFF
>many|TRBV12-3/TRBV12-4|TRBD1|TRBJ2-3
TGTGCCAGCCAACAGGGGTTCAACACAGATACGCAGTATTTT
CASQQGFNTDTQYF
>.|TRBV11-2|.|TRBJ2-3
TGTGCCAGCAGCCGGGACTCAGCGACAGATACGCAGTATTTT
CASSRDSATDTQYF
>.|TRBV20-1|TRBD2|TRBJ2-1
TGCAGTGCTAGAGATCACAAAGCGGGAGGAATCTATGAGCAGTTCTTC
CSARDHKAGGIYEQFF
>.|TRBV7-3|.|TRBJ2-7
TGTGCCAGCAGCCCGGGAGATCGTTACGAGCAGTACTTC
CASSPGDRYEQYF
>.|TRBV12-3/TRBV12-4|.|TRBJ1-4
TGTGCCAGCAGTAAGGCGCCAACTAATGAAAAACTGTTTTTT
CASSKAPTNEKLFF
>many|TRBV29-1|.|TRBJ2-3
TGCAGCGTTGAAGGTACAATCACAGATACGCAGTATTTT
CSVEGTITDTQYF
>.|TRBV3-1|.|TRBJ2-1
TGTGCCAGCAGCCAACAATTTGCTGGTGGTGAGCAGTTCTTC
CASSQQFAGGEQFF
>many|TRBV29-1|TRBD1|TRBJ2-7
TGCAGCGTTGGACAGGGCGAGCAGTACTTC
CSVGQGEQYF
>.|TRBV6-1|.|TRBJ2-3
TGTGCCAGCATGTGGATTGAGTTATCGTGGGATACGCAGTATTTT
CASMWIELSWDTQYF
>.|TRBV28|.|TRBJ2-3
TGTGCCAGCAGCCGCCTGGTACTAGTGGGCCTCTCAGATACGCAGTATTTT
CASSRLVLVGLSDTQYF
>.|TRBV11-1|.|TRBJ1-1
TGTGCCAGCAGCGCCTATACAGAACAGAACACTGAAGCTTTCTTT
CASSAYTEQNTEAFF
>.|TRBV13|.|TRBJ2-5
TGTGCCAGCAGCTTCCAGGGGATAGAGACCCAGTACTTC
CASSFQGIETQYF
>few|TRBV18|.|TRBJ2-3
TGTGCCAGCTCCCAAACTGGGGTTCCAGATACGCAGTATTTT
CASSQTGVPDTQYF
>.|TRBV7-3|.|TRBJ2-3
TGTGCCAGCAGCTTAACGTCAGGCGGGGAGAGCACAGATACGCAGTATTTT
CASSLTSGGESTDTQYF
>.|TRBV20-1|.|TRBJ2-2
TGCAGTGCCCAAAGAGGGGGGCTCAGGACCGGGGAGCTGTTTTTT
CSAQRGGLRTGELFF
>few|TRBV20-1|TRBD2|TRBJ2-7
TGCAGGGCAGGAGTTATAGCGGGAGCCGACGAGCAGTACTTC
CRAGVIAGADEQYF
>few|TRBV5-1|TRBD1|TRBJ2-7
TGCGCCAGCAGCATCCAGACAGGGGGCAAGTACGAGCAGTACTTC
CASSIQTGGKYEQYF
>.|TRBV24-1|TRBD2|TRBJ2-1
TGTGCCACCAGTGGTTTGGCTGGGACTAGCGGGACGTACAATGAGCAGTTCTTC
CATSGLAGTSGTYNEQFF
>.|TRBV20-1|TRBD1|TRBJ1-1
TGCAGTGCTAGAGGCCCGGACAGGGGAATACGGGCTTTCTTT
CSARGPDRGIRAFF